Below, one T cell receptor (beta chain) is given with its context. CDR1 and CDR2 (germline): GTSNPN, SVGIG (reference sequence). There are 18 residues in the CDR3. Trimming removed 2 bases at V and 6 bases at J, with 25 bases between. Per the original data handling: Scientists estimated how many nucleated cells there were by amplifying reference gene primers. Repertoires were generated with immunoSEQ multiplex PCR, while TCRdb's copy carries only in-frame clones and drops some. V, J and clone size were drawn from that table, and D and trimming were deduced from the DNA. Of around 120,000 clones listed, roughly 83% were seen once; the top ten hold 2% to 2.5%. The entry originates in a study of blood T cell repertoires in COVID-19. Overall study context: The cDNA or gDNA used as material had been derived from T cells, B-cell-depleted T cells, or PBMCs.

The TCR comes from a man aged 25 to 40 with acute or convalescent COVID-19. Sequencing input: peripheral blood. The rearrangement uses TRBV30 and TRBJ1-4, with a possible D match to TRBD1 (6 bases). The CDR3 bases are TGTGCCTGGAGTAATTTCAGGGGAGGGGATCCCTTTTATGAAAAACTGTTTTTT. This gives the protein CAWSNFRGGDPFYEKLFF.